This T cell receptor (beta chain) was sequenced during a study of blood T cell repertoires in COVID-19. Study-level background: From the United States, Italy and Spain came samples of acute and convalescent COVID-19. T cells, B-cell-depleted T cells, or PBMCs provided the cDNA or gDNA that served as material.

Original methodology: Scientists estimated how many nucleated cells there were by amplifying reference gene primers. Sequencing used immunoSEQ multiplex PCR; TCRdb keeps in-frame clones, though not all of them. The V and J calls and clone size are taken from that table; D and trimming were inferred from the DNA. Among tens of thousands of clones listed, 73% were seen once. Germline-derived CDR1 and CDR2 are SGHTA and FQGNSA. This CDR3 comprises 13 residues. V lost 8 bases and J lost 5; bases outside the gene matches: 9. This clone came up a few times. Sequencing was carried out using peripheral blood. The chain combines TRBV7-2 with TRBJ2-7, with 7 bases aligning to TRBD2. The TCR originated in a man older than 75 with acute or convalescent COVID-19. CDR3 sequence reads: CASGPSGANEQYF. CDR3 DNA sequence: TGTGCCAGCGGCCCCAGCGGGGCCAACGAGCAGTACTTC.